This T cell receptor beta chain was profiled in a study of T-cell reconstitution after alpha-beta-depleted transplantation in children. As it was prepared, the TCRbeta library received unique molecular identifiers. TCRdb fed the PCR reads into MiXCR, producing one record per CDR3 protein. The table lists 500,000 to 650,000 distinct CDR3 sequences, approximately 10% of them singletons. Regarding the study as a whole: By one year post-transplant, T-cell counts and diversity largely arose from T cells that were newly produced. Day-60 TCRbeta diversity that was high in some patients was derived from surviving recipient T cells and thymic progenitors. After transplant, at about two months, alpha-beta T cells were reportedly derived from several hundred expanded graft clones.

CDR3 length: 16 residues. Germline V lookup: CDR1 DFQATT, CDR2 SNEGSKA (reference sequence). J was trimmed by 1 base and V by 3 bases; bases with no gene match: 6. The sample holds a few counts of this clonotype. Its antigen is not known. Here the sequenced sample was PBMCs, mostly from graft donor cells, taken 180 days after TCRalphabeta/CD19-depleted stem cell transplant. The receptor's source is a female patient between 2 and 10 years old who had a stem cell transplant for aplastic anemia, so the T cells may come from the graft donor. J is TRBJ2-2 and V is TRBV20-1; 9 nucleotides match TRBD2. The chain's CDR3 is CSARRAGGKNTGELFF. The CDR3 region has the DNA TGCAGTGCTAGGCGGGCGGGAGGGAAGAACACCGGGGAGCTGTTTTTT.